This T cell receptor beta chain stems from a study of cytomegalovirus exposure and HLA in healthy donors. About the study: The roughly 120 validation repertoires matched the 600 to 700 first-cohort repertoires in platform, a later analysis reported. The study, taken as a whole, reports: The study designated 160 or so TCR beta chains cytomegalovirus-associated.

The data were produced by immunoSEQ multiplex PCR, yet TCRdb's version contains in-frame clones alone and is incomplete. The sample has 250,000 to 400,000 clones, approximately 86% seen once. The donors were members of the approximately 120-subject validation cohort (separate from the roughly 670-subject first cohort). Deletions cut 2 bases from V and 6 bases from J, with 16 bases between. This CDR3 contains 15 residues. CDR1 and CDR2 from the germline V gene are MGHRA and YSYEKL. As to this clone: The antigen is not known.

The V and J genes are TRBV4-1 and TRBJ1-2; a possible D gene is TRBD1 (5 bases). Sequenced sample: PBMCs. This TCR was recovered from a man aged 25-45 years in good health and CMV-seronegative. CDR3 sequence: CASSQRLAGLDGYTF. The CDR3 region has the DNA TGCGCCAGCAGCCAAAGATTAGCAGGGCTTGATGGCTACACCTTC.